One and the same sample provided the 14 T cell receptor beta chains below, sequenced in a study of control samples from healthy donors and cancer patients. Assay: immunoSEQ multiplex PCR; the TCRdb copy retains only in-frame clones and omits some. The data hold about 130,000 clones, with about 94% observed a single time. Source material: blood. These receptors all stem from a man aged 25 to 45 in good health.

The chain couples TRBV4-3 to TRBJ2-3; D unclear. Per germline, CDR1 LGHNA and CDR2 YSLEER. The CDR3 extends over 15 amino acids. V gave up 1 base and J gave up 2 bases, with 10 bases separating them. The CDR3 coding sequence is TGCGCCAGCAGCCAAGCGACGGGCGCCACAGATACGCAGTATTTT. Protein product: CASSQATGATDTQYF.

The CDR3 DNA reads TGTGCCAGCAGTTACGGACAGGCGAACACCGGGGAGCTGTTTTTT. Protein sequence: CASSYGQANTGELFF. The V call is TRBV6-5, the J call TRBJ2-2, with 7 nucleotides matching TRBD1. Germline CDR1 MNHEY, CDR2 SVGAGI. This CDR3 contains 15 residues. With V trimmed by 2 bases and J by 0 bases, 0 bases remained unmatched.

The chain recombines TRBV5-4 with TRBJ2-3, with D possibly matching TRBD2 (5 bases). V was trimmed by 0 bases and J by 3 bases, leaving 8 bases between them. The CDR3 extends over 14 amino acids. CDR1 and CDR2 (germline): SGHNT, YYREEE (reference sequence). CDR3 sequence reads: CASSLAGRTDTQYF. In DNA form, the CDR3 reads TGTGCCAGCAGCTTGGCGGGGAGAACAGATACGCAGTATTTT. Supplemented by reference TRBV5-4 and TRBJ2-3, the full variable domain reads ETGVTQSPTHLIKTRGQQVTLRCSSQSGHNTVSWYQQALGQGPQFIFQYYREEENGRGNFPPRFSGLQFPNYSSELNVNALELDDSALYLCASSLAGRTDTQYFGPGTRLTVL.

The CDR3 region has the DNA TGTGCCAGCAGTTTATTTTCTAGCGGGGCCTACGAGCAGTACTTC. Amino acid sequence: CASSLFSSGAYEQYF. The rearrangement links TRBV28 to TRBJ2-7; TRBD2 matches 9 bases. The CDR3 loop spans 15 amino acids. Germline V lookup: CDR1 MDHEN, CDR2 SYDVKM. V was clipped by 1 base and J by 2 bases; unmatched bases: 3.

In regard to this clone: The junction departs from germline at one end; a sequencing error may be responsible. Written as DNA, the CDR3 is TGTGCCAGCAGCCTAGCAGCGAGTCAGCCCCAGCATTTT. Translating it yields CASSLAASQPQHF. The chain employs TRBV7-2 and TRBJ1-5; D is unclear. The CDR3 covers 13 residues. CDR1 and CDR2 from the germline V gene are SGHTA and FQGNSA.

The gene calls are TRBV7-9 and TRBJ1-1; D perhaps matches TRBD1 (6 bases). The CDR3 extends over 12 amino acids. CDR1 and CDR2 (germline): SEHNR, FQNEAQ (reference sequence). Trimming took 5 bases from V and 7 from J, leaving 11 bases between them. CDR3 nucleotides: TGTGCCAGCAGCCCGGACAGCTTTGAAGCTTTCTTT. Translated, it gives CASSPDSFEAFF.

This sequence joins TRBV7-2 and TRBJ2-3; 11 positions match TRBD1. The CDR3 contains 16 residues. With 2 bases clipped from V and 4 bases from J, the junction kept 5 bases outside the gene matches. CDR1 is SGHTA, CDR2 FQGNSA, per germline. The CDR3 loop is CASSLLGQGASDTQYF. Written as DNA, the CDR3 is TGTGCCAGCAGCTTACTTGGACAGGGGGCCTCAGATACGCAGTATTTT.

The CDR3 reads CAWKTSGQTQYF. CDR3 in DNA: TGTGCCTGGAAGACTAGCGGGCAGACCCAGTACTTC. The chain carries TRBV30 and TRBJ2-5, with TRBD2 matching over 10 bases. This CDR3 contains 12 residues. V shed 4 bases, J shed 6 bases, and the junction held 2 bases outside the gene matches. In germline, CDR1 is GTSNPN, CDR2 SVGIG (reference sequence).

The chain carries TRBV7-9 and TRBJ1-1, with unresolved D. Germline-derived CDR1 and CDR2 are SEHNR and FQNEAQ (reference sequence). This CDR3 has 13 residues. The ends were cut back, 5 bases at V and 1 base at J, with 8 bases in the middle. The CDR3 DNA is TGTGCCAGCAGCAATTTAGGGAACACTGAAGCTTTCTTT. Residues: CASSNLGNTEAFF.

The chain is built from TRBV7-9 and TRBJ2-7; no definite D call. The CDR3 has 13 amino acids. Trimming stripped 5 bases from V and 3 bases from J, with 11 bases between. The germline V gene has CDR1 SEHNR and CDR2 FQNEAQ (reference sequence). Here the CDR3 reads CASSPLESYEQYF. CDR3 bases: TGTGCCAGCAGCCCACTCGAGAGCTACGAGCAGTACTTC.

The genes are TRBV9 and TRBJ1-4; 7 bases map to TRBD1. J lost 8 bases, V lost 4 bases, and 11 bases had no gene match. CDR3 length equals 15 residues. Germline loops: CDR1 SGDLS, CDR2 YYNGEE. The CDR3 DNA reads TGTGCCAGCAGCCCCGGACAGGATACGGGGGAAAAACTGTTTTTT. Residues: CASSPGQDTGEKLFF.

This chain connects TRBV27 to TRBJ2-3, with D possibly being TRBD2 (6 bases). V dropped 2 bases and J dropped 6 bases, with 15 bases sitting between them. The germline CDR1 and CDR2 sequences are MNHEY and SMNVEV (reference sequence). This CDR3 contains 15 residues. CDR3 bases: TGTGCCAGCAGTTTAATGGCGGGGCCGTCGGATACGCAGTATTTT. Its translation: CASSLMAGPSDTQYF.

The chain has TRBV7-8 and TRBJ2-7, with D perhaps matching TRBD2 (6 bases). This CDR3 spans 11 amino acids. Trimming took 8 bases from V and 6 from J, leaving 11 bases between them. Per germline, CDR1 SGHVS and CDR2 FQNEAQ. CDR3 loop: CASRRGLEQYF. The CDR3 DNA sequence: TGTGCCAGCCGGCGGGGACTCGAGCAGTACTTC.

The chain uses TRBV10-1 and TRBJ2-3, with a tentative D call TRBD1 (5 bases). The CDR3 consists of 16 residues. The germline V gene has CDR1 WNHNN and CDR2 SYGVQD (reference sequence). With 0 bases removed from V and 0 bases from J, the gap between germline ends came to 10 bases. CDR3 residues: CASSESIYRSTDTQYF. The CDR3 DNA follows: TGCGCCAGCAGTGAGTCGATATACAGGAGCACAGATACGCAGTATTTT.